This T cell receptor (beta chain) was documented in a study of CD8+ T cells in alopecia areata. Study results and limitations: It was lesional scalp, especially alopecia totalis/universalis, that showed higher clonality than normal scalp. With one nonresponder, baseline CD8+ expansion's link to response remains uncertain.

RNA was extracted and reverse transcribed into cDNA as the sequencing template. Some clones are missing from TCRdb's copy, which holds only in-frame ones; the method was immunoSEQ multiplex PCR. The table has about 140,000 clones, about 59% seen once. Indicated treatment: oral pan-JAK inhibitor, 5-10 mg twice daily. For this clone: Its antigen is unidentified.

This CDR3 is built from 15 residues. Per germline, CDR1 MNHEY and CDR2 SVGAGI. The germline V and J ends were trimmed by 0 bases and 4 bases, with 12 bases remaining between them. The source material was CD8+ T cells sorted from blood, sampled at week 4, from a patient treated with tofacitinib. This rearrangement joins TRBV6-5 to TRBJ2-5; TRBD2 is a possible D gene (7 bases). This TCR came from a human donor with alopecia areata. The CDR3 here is CASSYSTGGAETQYF. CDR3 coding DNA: TGTGCCAGCAGTTACTCGACGGGGGGCGCAGAGACCCAGTACTTC.